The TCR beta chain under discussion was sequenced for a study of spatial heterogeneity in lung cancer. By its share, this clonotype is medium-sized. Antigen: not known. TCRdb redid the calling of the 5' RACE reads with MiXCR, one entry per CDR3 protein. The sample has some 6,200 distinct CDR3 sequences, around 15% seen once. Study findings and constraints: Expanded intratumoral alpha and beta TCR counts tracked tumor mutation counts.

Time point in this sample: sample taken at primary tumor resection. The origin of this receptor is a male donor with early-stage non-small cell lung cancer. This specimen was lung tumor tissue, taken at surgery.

CDR3 nucleotide sequence: TGTGCCAGCAAAATCCAGACGGGGGCCAATCAGCCCCAGCATTTT. This sequence encodes CASKIQTGANQPQHF. The rearrangement joins TRBV12-3 or TRBV12-4 to TRBJ1-5; TRBD1 might be the D (6 bases). V gave up 7 bases and J gave up 3 bases, with 16 bases separating them. The CDR3 has 15 residues.